This T cell receptor beta chain was identified during a study of cytomegalovirus exposure and HLA in healthy donors (dated by TCRdb to the late 2010s). Turning to the overall study: According to a later analysis, the approximately 130 validation repertoires were produced on the same platform as the 600 to 850 repertoires of the first cohort. The study was designed to test whether signatures of past pathogen exposure could be identified by cataloging public T cell receptors. In addition to the first cohort of 666 subjects, a separate validation cohort of some 120 different subjects was used. To predict cytomegalovirus infection status, the study brought together high-throughput TCR immunosequencing, statistical association of individual TCRs with disease status, and machine learning. Findings and caveats that apply to the study as a whole: The authors suggested that the approach could potentially be generalized to other disease states and immunological phenotypes. Across donors, most TCR sequences were observed very rarely, whereas some public TCRs were present in many individuals. The classifier was reported to diagnose cytomegalovirus status with high specificity and sensitivity in both the original cohort and the validation cohort. In the study, 164 TCR beta chains were listed as associated with cytomegalovirus. A later analysis found that TCRs clustered in the first cohort also tended to co-occur in the 120 validation repertoires, with approximately 95% of cluster scores above 0. All 120 or so repertoires were used to score co-occurrence in the validation cohort in a later analysis, because that analysis had no HLA typing for the cohort. In vitro tests confirmed that three of the cytomegalovirus-associated TCR beta chains recognize cytomegalovirus antigens.

The V and J ends are trimmed by 6 bases and 1 base, leaving 12 bases between them. The CDR3, cysteine through phenylalanine, is 14 amino acids long. Of all the DNA, just the CDR3 is kept, 42 bases in frame from base 1. For CDR1 and CDR2, the germline V gene lists MNHNS and SASEGT. As regards this clone: Its antigen remains unidentified. One base away there is no much larger clone; base qualities are not given.

The library was generated by the immunoSEQ multiplex PCR assay. On the authors' methods: To diagnose cytomegalovirus status from the catalog of TCR beta chain sequences, a statistical classification framework was built. In its TCRdb copy, this immuneACCESS table keeps in-frame sequences only and misses some clones. Where compared with another copy, unresolved V genes explain less than half of these, and the others have no known cause. Clone size and the V and J calls come from that table; the DNA yielded D and trimming. The sample table lists 150,000 to 200,000 clones, 80% to 90% of them with a count of one. The top ten clonotypes cover roughly 1.2% of the sample. The donors were included in the validation cohort of approximately 130 subjects, a group kept apart from the roughly 700-subject first cohort.

The TCR sequence derives from a young woman in good health and CMV-seronegative. The sequencing input was PBMCs. The chain is assembled from TRBV6-1 and TRBJ1-2; 6 matching bases give a weak D call of TRBD1. The CDR3 reads CASSITDSNYGYTF. The nucleotides are TGTGCCAGCAGCATAACGGACAGTAACTATGGCTACACCTTC.